The 27 T cell receptor beta chains listed next were all sequenced from one sample in a study of cytomegalovirus exposure and HLA in healthy donors. Use of 60 Vbeta and 13 Jbeta primers characterized the PCR. TCRdb's table, derived via immunoSEQ multiplex PCR, lists solely in-frame clones and lacks some. The table has roughly 150,000 clones, approximately 79% seen once. Sequenced material: PBMCs. The receptor set was obtained from a male donor in good health and CMV-seronegative.

The J gene is TRBJ1-6, the V gene TRBV7-2; D gene ambiguous. V shed 1 base and J shed 6 bases, with 4 bases lying between them. This CDR3 spans 13 amino acids. Germline-derived CDR1 and CDR2 are SGHTA and FQGNSA. The CDR3 sequence is CASSLEANSPLHF. The DNA for the CDR3 is TGTGCCAGCAGCTTAGAAGCTAATTCACCCCTCCACTTT.

A few counts support this clone. This chain joins TRBV5-6 and TRBJ2-1; D is uncertain. This CDR3 contains 13 residues. Germline V CDR1 and CDR2: SGHDT, YYEEEE. Deletions cut 0 bases from V and 3 bases from J, with 4 bases between. CDR3 bases: TGTGCCAGCAGCTTGGGTAGCTACAATGAGCAGTTCTTC. It is translated as CASSLGSYNEQFF.

The V and J genes are TRBV4-1 and TRBJ2-1; a possible D gene is TRBD2 (7 bases). The germline V gene encodes CDR1 MGHRA and CDR2 YSYEKL. The CDR3 consists of 16 residues. The V and J ends lost 0 bases and 5 bases respectively, with 14 bases between them. CDR3 loop: CASSQDRPGGHNEQFF. Here the CDR3 DNA reads TGCGCCAGCAGCCAAGATAGGCCGGGGGGCCACAATGAGCAGTTCTTC.

The chain has TRBV5-8 and TRBJ2-1; TRBD2 aligns across 10 bases. Trimming removed 4 bases from V and 6 bases from J; junction bases left unmatched: 4. Germline V CDR1 and CDR2: SGHTS, YDEGEE. This CDR3 spans 14 amino acids. CDR3 region: CASSLAGVLNEQFF. Written as DNA, the CDR3 is TGTGCCAGCAGCCTAGCGGGAGTTCTCAATGAGCAGTTCTTC.

The genes are TRBV5-6 and TRBJ2-2; 13 bases align to TRBD2. CDR1 is SGHDT and CDR2 is YYEEEE in the germline V gene. V lost 4 bases to trimming and J lost 5 bases; unmatched junction nucleotides: 5. This CDR3 contains 16 residues. The CDR3, as DNA: TGTGCCAGCAGCCGTCGGACTAGCGGGGGTACCGGGGAGCTGTTTTTT. Protein: CASSRRTSGGTGELFF.

The chain uses TRBV7-2 and TRBJ2-1, with D tentatively TRBD2 (7 bases). Trimming stripped 3 bases from V and 2 bases from J, with 11 bases between. This CDR3 is built from 15 residues. Germline-derived CDR1 and CDR2 are SGHTA and FQGNSA. CDR3 amino acids: CASSFRGAPYNEQFF. CDR3 sequence (DNA): TGTGCCAGCAGCTTTCGGGGGGCTCCCTACAATGAGCAGTTCTTC.

This clone was found once. Written as DNA, the CDR3 is TGTGCCAGCAGCCCAGGGACAGGGAGCAAAGAGACCCAGTACTTC. This codes for CASSPGTGSKETQYF. This chain connects TRBV9 to TRBJ2-5; 9 bases map to TRBD1. Germline CDR1 and CDR2: SGDLS and YYNGEE. Trimming cost V 4 bases and J 3 bases; bases outside gene matches: 7. The CDR3 is 15 amino acids.

This clone was seen a single time. This rearrangement joins TRBV5-1 to TRBJ2-1; D not certain. The germline V gene has CDR1 SGHRS and CDR2 YFSETQ. Trimming cost V 0 bases and J 2 bases, with 15 bases left between them. This CDR3 contains 17 residues. This CDR3 is CASSLAYGLSAYNEQFF. In DNA, the CDR3 is TGCGCCAGCAGCTTGGCCTACGGGTTATCCGCCTACAATGAGCAGTTCTTC.

V is TRBV18 and J is TRBJ2-2; D uncertain. This CDR3 spans 13 amino acids. V was trimmed by 0 bases and J by 4 bases, leaving 3 bases between them. Germline assignment: CDR1 KGHSH and CDR2 LQKENI. CDR3 loop: CASSPPSTGELFF. CDR3 sequence (DNA): TGTGCCAGCTCACCACCTAGCACCGGGGAGCTGTTTTTT.

The V gene is TRBV29-1, the J gene TRBJ2-7; 9 bases align to TRBD1. The germline V gene encodes CDR1 SQVTM and CDR2 ANQGSEA. V shed 3 bases, J shed 1 base, and the junction held 7 bases outside the gene matches. This CDR3 has 15 residues. The CDR3 sequence is CSVEYRDRESYEQYF. Here the CDR3 DNA reads TGCAGCGTTGAGTACCGGGACAGGGAATCCTACGAGCAGTACTTC.

The chain employs TRBV30 and TRBJ2-7, with D perhaps TRBD2 (6 bases). The CDR3 covers 13 residues. CDR1 is GTSNPN and CDR2 is SVGIG in the germline V gene (reference sequence). The germline V and J ends were trimmed by 2 bases and 0 bases, with 8 bases remaining between them. The CDR3 reads CAWSPGSSYEQYF. The CDR3 DNA follows: TGTGCCTGGAGTCCCGGGAGCTCCTACGAGCAGTACTTC. Complete variable domain (other parts from reference TRBV30 and TRBJ2-7): SQTIHQWPATLVQPVGSPLSLECTVEGTSNPNLYWYRQAAGRGLQLLFYSVGIGQISSEVPQNLSASRPQDRQFILSSKKLLLSDSGFYLCAWSPGSSYEQYFGPGTRLTVT.

V usage is TRBV2 and J usage is TRBJ1-5, with D perhaps TRBD1 (5 bases). The germline V and J ends were trimmed by 4 bases and 3 bases, with 7 bases remaining between them. CDR1 and CDR2 from the germline V gene are SNHLY and FYNNEI. The CDR3 loop spans 13 amino acids. The DNA of the CDR3 is TGTGCCAGCAGTGGACAGCCCAATCAGCCCCAGCATTTT. This gives the protein CASSGQPNQPQHF.

This clone turned up a few times. The chain has TRBV6-6 and TRBJ2-5; 9 bases match TRBD1. V lost 6 bases and J lost 5; bases outside the gene matches: 10. Germline assignment: CDR1 MNHNY and CDR2 SVGAGI (reference sequence). This CDR3 region has 15 residues. CDR3 in DNA: TGTGCCAGCAGCCGTCGGGACAGGGTTCGGGAGACCCAGTACTTC. Translation: CASSRRDRVRETQYF.

The chain carries TRBV18 and TRBJ2-1; 8 bases align to TRBD1. Germline V gene data show CDR1 as KGHSH and CDR2 as LQKENI. J was trimmed by 9 bases and V by 3 bases; bases with no gene match: 10. This CDR3 has 15 amino acids. The CDR3 sequence: CASSPATGVQIEQFF. The CDR3 nucleotides read TGTGCCAGCTCACCGGCGACAGGGGTGCAGATTGAGCAGTTCTTC.

The J gene is TRBJ1-5, the V gene TRBV30; D is undetermined. V lost 1 base to trimming and J lost 7 bases, with 11 bases between them. The length of the CDR3 is 13 residues. CDR1 and CDR2 (germline): GTSNPN, SVGIG (reference sequence). DNA of the CDR3: TGTGCCTGGAGTGACGGGTTCGAGCAGCCCCAGCATTTT. It codes for CAWSDGFEQPQHF.

J is TRBJ1-4 and V is TRBV9; 7 bases match TRBD1. Trimming took 4 bases from V and 2 from J; bases not matched to a gene: 8. This CDR3 comprises 16 residues. In germline, CDR1 is SGDLS, CDR2 YYNGEE. CDR3 residues: CASSPGQVATNEKLFF. In DNA form, the CDR3 reads TGTGCCAGCAGCCCCGGACAGGTGGCCACTAATGAAAAACTGTTTTTT.

With respect to this clone: Relative to the germline gene, one junction end is altered; a read error may explain this. The rearrangement links TRBV7-9 to TRBJ2-7; 8 bases fit TRBD1. The germline gives CDR1 SEHNR, CDR2 FQNEAQ (reference sequence). This CDR3 region has 15 residues. Here the CDR3 DNA reads TGTTCCAGCAGTCCCGGGACAGGCGAATCCGACGAGCAGTACTTC. Amino acids: CSSSPGTGESDEQYF.

J is TRBJ2-3 and V is TRBV4-1; the D is unclear. The germline V and J ends were trimmed by 3 bases and 2 bases, with 9 bases remaining between them. The CDR3 extends over 14 amino acids. Germline values: CDR1 MGHRA, CDR2 YSYEKL. The CDR3 DNA is TGCGCCAGCAGCCATGATAGATTCACAGATACGCAGTATTTT. Protein: CASSHDRFTDTQYF.

V and J are TRBV9 and TRBJ2-1, with 10 bases lining up with TRBD2. The trim removed 1 base at V and 9 bases at J, leaving 7 bases unmatched. CDR3 length: 15 amino acids. The V gene's germline CDR1 is SGDLS and CDR2 YYNGEE. The DNA of the CDR3 is TGTGCCAGCAGCGTACTAGCGGGAGTTGGTACTGAGCAGTTCTTC. This encodes CASSVLAGVGTEQFF.

The chain is built from TRBV10-3 and TRBJ1-5, with D possibly TRBD1 on 6 matching bases. This CDR3 is built from 15 residues. From germline, CDR1 is ENHRY and CDR2 SYGVKD. The V and J ends lost 3 bases and 2 bases respectively, with 11 bases between them. The CDR3 spells CAISDTGFGNQPQHF. DNA of the CDR3: TGTGCCATCAGTGATACAGGGTTCGGCAATCAGCCCCAGCATTTT.

This clone has a single count. This chain joins TRBV15 and TRBJ2-7, with 8 nucleotides matching TRBD2. V trimming: 1 base; J trimming: 3 bases; junction bases outside the gene matches: 5. Per germline, CDR1 LNHNV and CDR2 YYDKDF (reference sequence). The CDR3 totals 15 residues. CDR3 sequence: CATSRGSGGNYEQYF. Written as DNA, the CDR3 is TGTGCCACCAGCAGAGGCAGCGGGGGAAACTACGAGCAGTACTTC.

This clone was detected only a few times. The chain recombines TRBV6-1 with TRBJ1-1, with no clear D. The CDR3 runs to 14 residues. CDR1 and CDR2 (germline): MNHNS, SASEGT. The V and J ends lost 3 bases and 0 bases respectively, with 8 bases between them. The CDR3 spells CASSDWQVNTEAFF. In DNA form, the CDR3 reads TGTGCCAGCAGTGATTGGCAGGTGAACACTGAAGCTTTCTTT.

The chain employs TRBV20-1 and TRBJ2-3; a possible D gene is TRBD1 (5 bases). The CDR3 runs to 11 residues. The germline V gene has CDR1 DFQATT and CDR2 SNEGSKA (reference sequence). V was trimmed by 6 bases and J by 8 bases, leaving 12 bases between them. The CDR3 bases are TGCAGTGCCCTAGGGGCTAGTACGCAGTATTTT. Protein sequence: CSALGASTQYF.

The chain recombines TRBV5-6 with TRBJ2-7, with 8 bases that match TRBD1. Looked up from germline, CDR1 is SGHDT and CDR2 is YYEEEE. V was clipped by 5 bases and J by 3 bases; unmatched bases: 7. The CDR3 is 14 amino acids. CDR3 amino acids: CASRKTGGSYEQYF. CDR3 nucleotide sequence: TGTGCCAGCAGAAAAACAGGGGGGAGCTACGAGCAGTACTTC.

The chain recombines TRBV27 with TRBJ2-1; TRBD1 matches 9 bases. This CDR3 region has 16 residues. Unmatched junction bases numbered 14, after V lost 4 bases and J lost 10 bases. Per the germline V gene, CDR1 is MNHEY and CDR2 is SMNVEV (reference sequence). The CDR3: CASSSESGTGRPEQFF. In DNA, the CDR3 is TGTGCCAGCAGTTCAGAGTCCGGGACAGGGCGGCCCGAGCAGTTCTTC.

The chain links TRBV11-3 to TRBJ2-5; D unresolved. V dropped 5 bases and J dropped 5 bases, with 9 bases sitting between them. The CDR3 totals 12 residues. Germline CDR1 reads SGHNT; CDR2 reads YENEEA. The DNA for the CDR3 is TGTGCCAGCAGCATAAACTGGGAGACCCAGTACTTC. The encoded protein is CASSINWETQYF.

Notes on this clone: Other nucleotide sequences in the sample specify the same CDR3. The genes are TRBV7-9 and TRBJ2-7, with 9 nucleotides matching TRBD2. The CDR3 totals 15 residues. The germline V gene has CDR1 SEHNR and CDR2 FQNEAQ (reference sequence). J gave up 9 bases and V 3 bases, and 12 bases lay outside the gene matches. CDR3 nucleotide sequence: TGTGCCAGCAGCTTTCGTGGAGCTAGCGGGGCACGGCAGTACTTC. Translating it yields CASSFRGASGARQYF.